This T cell receptor beta chain comes out of a study of OX40 agonist ivuxolimab in advanced cancers. In the study overall: In this trial design, patients received ivuxolimab intravenously at 0.01 to 10 mg/kg every 2 weeks. Eligibility admitted prior anti-PD-1, anti-PD-L1 or anti-CTLA-4 therapy; roughly 39% had some.

Deletions cut 0 bases from V and 7 bases from J, with 18 bases between. The CDR3 contains 16 residues. Germline CDR1 LNHNV, CDR2 YYDKDF (reference sequence). The method was immunoSEQ multiplex PCR; TCRdb's version includes in-frame clones alone and lacks a portion of them. Of tens of thousands of clones in the sample, about 88% were seen once. The sequence was collected from an adult with an advanced solid tumor such as melanoma, head and neck, liver or kidney cancer. The sample here was CD4+ or CD8+ T cells sorted from blood, taken in a trial of the OX40 agonist ivuxolimab. The chain recombines TRBV15 with TRBJ2-5; TRBD2 is a possible D gene (5 bases). As DNA, the CDR3 is TGTGCCACCAGCAGAGATCCTGGCTGGGGAGAAGGGACCCAGTACTTC. Translated: CATSRDPGWGEGTQYF.